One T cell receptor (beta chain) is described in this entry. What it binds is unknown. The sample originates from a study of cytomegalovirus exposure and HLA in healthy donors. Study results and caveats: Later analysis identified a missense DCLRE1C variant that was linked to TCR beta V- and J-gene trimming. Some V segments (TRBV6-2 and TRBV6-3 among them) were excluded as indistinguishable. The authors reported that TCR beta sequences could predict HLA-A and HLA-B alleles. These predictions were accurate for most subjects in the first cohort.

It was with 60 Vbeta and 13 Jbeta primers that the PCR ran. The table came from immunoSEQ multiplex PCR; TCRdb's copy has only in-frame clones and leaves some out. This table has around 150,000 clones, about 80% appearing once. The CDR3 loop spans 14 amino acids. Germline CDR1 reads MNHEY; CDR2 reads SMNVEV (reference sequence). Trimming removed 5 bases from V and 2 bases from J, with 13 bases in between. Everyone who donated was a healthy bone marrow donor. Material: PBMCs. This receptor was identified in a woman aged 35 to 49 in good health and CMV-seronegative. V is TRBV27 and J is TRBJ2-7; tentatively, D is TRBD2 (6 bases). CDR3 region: CASSTAGRTYEQYF. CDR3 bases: TGTGCCAGCAGTACCGCGGGACGGACCTACGAGCAGTACTTC.